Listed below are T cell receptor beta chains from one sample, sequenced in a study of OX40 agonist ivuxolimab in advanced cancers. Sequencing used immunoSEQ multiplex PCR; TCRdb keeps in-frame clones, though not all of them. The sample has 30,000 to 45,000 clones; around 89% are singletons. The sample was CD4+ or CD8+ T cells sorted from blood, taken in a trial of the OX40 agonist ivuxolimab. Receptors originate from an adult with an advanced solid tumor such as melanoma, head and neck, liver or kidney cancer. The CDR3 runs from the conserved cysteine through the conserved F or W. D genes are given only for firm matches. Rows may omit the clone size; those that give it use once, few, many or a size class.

CASSLPQGPLTDTQYF,.,TRBV28,.,TRBJ2-3
CASSDGSWWNTDTQYF,.,TRBV25-1,.,TRBJ2-3
CASSLVVAGNYEQYF,.,TRBV7-2,.,TRBJ2-7
CASRGRGVNTEAFF,once,TRBV19,.,TRBJ1-1
CASSPGQTNTEAFF,once,TRBV7-2,TRBD1,TRBJ1-1
CASSTSPHEQFF,.,TRBV13,.,TRBJ2-1
CASSLAGRAPLGTEAFF,.,TRBV5-1,.,TRBJ1-1
CASSVQGGPSTDTQYF,.,TRBV19,.,TRBJ2-3
CASSEGLAGTDTQYF,.,TRBV2,TRBD2,TRBJ2-3
CASGDLSSGANVLTF,.,TRBV5-1,.,TRBJ2-6
CASSRIGTGGDTEAFF,.,TRBV4-1,TRBD1,TRBJ1-1
CASTRFSLKGTGNTIYF,.,TRBV5-4,.,TRBJ1-3
CASSRQGLPGANVLTF,many,TRBV7-3,TRBD1,TRBJ2-6
CASSDGGVRPQHF,.,TRBV28,.,TRBJ1-5
CATSRGGLDYGYTF,.,TRBV15,.,TRBJ1-2
CAISDHQREDEQYF,.,TRBV10-3,TRBD2,TRBJ2-7
CAALDGGIYGYTF,.,TRBV6-6,.,TRBJ1-2
CASSLLGANVLTF,.,TRBV7-8,.,TRBJ2-6
CASRPSTGTDAEAFF,.,TRBV6-5,TRBD1,TRBJ1-1
CASSPRTKTPNNQPQHF,.,TRBV28,.,TRBJ1-5
CASSQDTGGITEAFF,.,TRBV4-2,.,TRBJ1-1
CASSPQVQRGDEQYF,.,TRBV5-4,.,TRBJ2-7
CASSLVAGEGTGELFF,.,TRBV5-1,TRBD2,TRBJ2-2
CASSLAPWGDRGADTQYF,.,TRBV7-8,TRBD1,TRBJ2-3
CASSAQPGNTIYF,.,TRBV9,.,TRBJ1-3
CASSYSRYRRNSEAFF,once,TRBV6-5,.,TRBJ1-1
CANPLTGRNEQFF,.,TRBV2,TRBD2,TRBJ2-1